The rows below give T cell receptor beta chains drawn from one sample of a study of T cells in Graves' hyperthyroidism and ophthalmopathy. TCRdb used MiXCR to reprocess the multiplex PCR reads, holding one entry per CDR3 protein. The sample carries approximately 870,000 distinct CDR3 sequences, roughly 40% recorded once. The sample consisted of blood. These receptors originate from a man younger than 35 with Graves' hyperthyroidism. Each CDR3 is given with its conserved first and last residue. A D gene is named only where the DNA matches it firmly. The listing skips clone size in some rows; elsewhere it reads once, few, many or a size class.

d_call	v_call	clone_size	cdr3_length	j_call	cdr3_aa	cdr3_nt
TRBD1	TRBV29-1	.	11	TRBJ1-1	CSAQGGTEAFF	TGCAGCGCCCAGGGGGGCACTGAAGCTTTCTTT
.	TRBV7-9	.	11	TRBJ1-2	CASSGHNGYTF	TGTGCCAGCAGTGGACATAATGGCTACACCTTC
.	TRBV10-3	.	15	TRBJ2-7	CAIRGGGPSPYEQYF	TGTGCCATCAGGGGGGGGGGGCCCTCCCCCTACGAGCAGTACTTC
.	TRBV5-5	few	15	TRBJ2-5	CASSSAVGFEETQYF	TGTGCCAGCAGCTCCGCCGTTGGGTTCGAAGAGACCCAGTACTTC
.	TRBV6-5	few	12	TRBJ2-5	CASTHDQETQYF	TGTGCCAGCACCCACGACCAAGAGACCCAGTACTTC
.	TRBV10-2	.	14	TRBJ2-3	CASSSGTRTDTQYF	TGCGCCAGCAGTTCCGGGACCCGGACAGATACGCAGTATTTT
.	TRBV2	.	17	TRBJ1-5	CASSAGSIPGNNQPQHF	TGTGCCAGCAGTGCCGGATCGATCCCCGGGAACAATCAGCCCCAGCATTTT
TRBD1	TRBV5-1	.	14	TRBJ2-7	CASSGTTGRYEQYF	TGCGCCAGCAGCGGCACGACAGGGCGGTACGAGCAGTACTTC
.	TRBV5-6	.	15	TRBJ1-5	CASSTLFELDQPQHF	TGTGCCAGCAGCACCCTATTTGAGTTAGATCAGCCCCAGCATTTT
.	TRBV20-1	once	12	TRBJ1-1	CSDGLGGTEAFF	TGCAGTGATGGACTCGGAGGGACTGAAGCTTTCTTT
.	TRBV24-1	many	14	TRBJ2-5	CATSASSTGETQYF	TGTGCCACCAGTGCATCGTCTACCGGGGAGACCCAGTACTTC
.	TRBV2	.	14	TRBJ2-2	CASSGTRDTGELFF	TGTGCCAGCAGTGGGACCAGGGACACCGGGGAGCTGTTTTTT
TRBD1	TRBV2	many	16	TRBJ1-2	CASSAGGKDANYGYTF	TGTGCCAGCAGTGCAGGGGGCAAGGATGCTAACTATGGCTACACCTTC
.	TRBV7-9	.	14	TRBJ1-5	CASSWGLGNQPQRF	.
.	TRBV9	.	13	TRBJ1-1	CASSPGGQGEAFF	TGTGCCAGCAGCCCCGGGGGGCAGGGCGAAGCTTTCTTT
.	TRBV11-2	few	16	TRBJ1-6	CASSRIAGLYNSPLHF	TGTGCCAGCAGCCGCATTGCAGGGCTCTATAATTCACCCCTCCACTTT
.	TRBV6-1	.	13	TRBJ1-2	CASSGYRSIGYTF	TGTGCCAGCAGTGGATACAGGTCGATTGGCTACACCTTC
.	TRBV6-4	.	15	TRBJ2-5	CASSYSQALGETQYF	TGTGCCAGCAGTTACTCGCAAGCCCTGGGGGAGACCCAGTACTTC
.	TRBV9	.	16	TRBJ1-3	CASSVDTSSTRNTIYF	TGTGCCAGCAGCGTTGACACCTCCAGTACCCGAAACACCATATATTTT
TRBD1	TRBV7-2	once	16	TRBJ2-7	CASRQQGARGPHEQYF	TGTGCCAGCAGACAACAGGGGGCGCGGGGACCCCACGAGCAGTACTTC
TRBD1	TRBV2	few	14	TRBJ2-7	CASSGQGALYEQYF	TGTGCCAGCAGTGGACAGGGGGCCCTCTACGAGCAGTACTTC
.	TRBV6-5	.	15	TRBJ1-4	CASSHGGTTNEKLFF	TGTGCCAGCAGTCATGGGGGAACAACTAATGAAAAACTGTTTTTT
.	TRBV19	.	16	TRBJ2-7	CASSMHLRGRSYEQYF	TGTGCCAGTAGTATGCACTTGCGGGGGCGCTCCTACGAGCAGTACTTC
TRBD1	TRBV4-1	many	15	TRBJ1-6	CASSPEQGAVSPLHF	TGCGCCAGCAGTCCTGAACAGGGGGCGGTTTCACCCCTCCACTTT
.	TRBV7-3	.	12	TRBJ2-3	CASSGGGDTQYF	TGTGCCAGCAGCGGTGGGGGGGATACGCAGTATTTT
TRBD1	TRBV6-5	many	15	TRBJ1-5	CASSPTDRSNQPQHF	TGTGCCAGCAGTCCTACGGACAGGAGCAATCAGCCCCAGCATTTT
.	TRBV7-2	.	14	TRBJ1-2	CASSATQDEEGYTF	TGTGCCAGCAGCGCAACCCAGGACGAGGAGGGCTACACCTTC
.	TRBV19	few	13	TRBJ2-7	CASTPLGLGEQYF	TGTGCCAGTACCCCCCTAGGTCTCGGGGAGCAGTACTTC